This T cell receptor (beta chain) was retrieved from a study of graft-versus-host responses after intestinal transplantation. The study's findings and limits: Association was observed between peak circulating GvH clone levels and early post-transplant HvG declines. Recipient marrow held GvH clones, some first seen in ileum or blood. Within allografts, high graft-versus-host to host-versus-graft clonal ratios were seen among patients with graft-donor T cell macrochimerism.

With regard to this clone: Antigen specificity is unknown.

The protocol was immunoSEQ multiplex PCR, while the TCRdb copy is restricted to in-frame clones and leaves out a portion. The table lists under 20,000 clones, approximately 86% of them singletons. V was shortened by 5 bases and J by 0 bases, with 13 bases between the two germline ends. Germline V CDR1 and CDR2: LNHDA, SQIVND (reference sequence). The CDR3 spans 16 residues. This sequence was found in a human patient who received an intestinal transplant, so some T cells may come from the graft donor. Sequenced here: PBMCs, sampled more than 220 days after intestinal transplant. The chain carries TRBV19 and TRBJ1-4; D might be TRBD1 (6 bases). The CDR3 protein is CASSFGQYATNEKLFF. For the CDR3, the DNA is TGTGCCAGTAGTTTCGGACAGTACGCAACTAATGAAAAACTGTTTTTT.